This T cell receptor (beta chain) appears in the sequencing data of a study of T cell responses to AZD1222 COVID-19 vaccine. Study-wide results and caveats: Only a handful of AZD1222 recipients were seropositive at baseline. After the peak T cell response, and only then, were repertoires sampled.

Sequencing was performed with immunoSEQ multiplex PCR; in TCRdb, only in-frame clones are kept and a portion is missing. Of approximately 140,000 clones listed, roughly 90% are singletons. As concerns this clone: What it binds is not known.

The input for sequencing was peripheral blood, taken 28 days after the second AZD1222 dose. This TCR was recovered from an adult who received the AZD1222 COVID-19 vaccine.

The CDR3 is CASSSPAGTGSDEQYF. In DNA form, the CDR3 reads TGTGCCAGCAGTTCACCCGCCGGGACAGGGAGCGACGAGCAGTACTTC. This chain connects TRBV28 to TRBJ2-7; 9 bases match TRBD1. Germline lookup yields CDR1 MDHEN and CDR2 SYDVKM. The CDR3 sequence is 16 residues long. V gave up 4 bases and J gave up 5 bases; unmatched junction bases: 12.